A selection of T cell receptor beta chains follows, all from one sample in a study of blood T cell repertoires in COVID-19. TCRdb's copy holds only in-frame clones and misses some; the assay was immunoSEQ multiplex PCR. In the table there are a few hundred thousand clones, approximately 88% of which are singletons. The sample taken for sequencing was PBMCs or T cells enriched from blood (not recorded which). These receptors came from a woman in her 40s who had been exposed to COVID-19. The CDR3 runs from the conserved cysteine through the conserved F or W.

TRBJ1-3 TRBV6-5 CASKLGQVDRNTIYF
TRBJ2-1 TRBV7-2 CASSIGSPGNEQFF
TRBJ2-3 TRBV5-1 CASSLGDLAGAKDTQYF
TRBJ2-2 TRBV28 CASSSTGELFF
TRBJ2-3 TRBV5-1 CASSSVFTDTQYF
TRBJ1-1 TRBV6-1 CASSDRTGGYTEAFF
TRBJ2-5 TRBV4-3 CASSPRGRGAEEETQYF
TRBJ2-2 TRBV9 CASSVEISVYTGELFF
TRBJ1-5 TRBV6-2/TRBV6-3 CASSEDRGLTQPQHF
TRBJ1-5 TRBV3-1/TRBV3-2 CASSGGQVGPQHF
TRBJ2-5 TRBV27 CASRNRGQETQYF
TRBJ1-1 TRBV7-6 CASSPGQAKNTEAFF
TRBJ1-5 TRBV30 CASNQGANQPQHF
TRBJ1-6 TRBV7-8 CASSPSGGVANSPLHF
TRBJ2-7 TRBV19 CASSNTGQGVYEQYF
TRBJ1-1 TRBV19 CASRDRLNTEAFF
TRBJ1-2 TRBV3-1/TRBV3-2 CPGDYSNYGYTF
TRBJ1-5 TRBV2 CASSAGGSNQPQHF
TRBJ1-2 TRBV19 CASSIRTGSYGYTF
TRBJ1-6 TRBV7-2 CASSWDTNSPLHF
TRBJ2-1 TRBV7-9 CASSRTEGHNEQFF
TRBJ1-5 TRBV12-3/TRBV12-4 CASSSTEDQPQHF
TRBJ2-7 TRBV4-1 CASSLSGTGVLEQYF
TRBJ1-5 TRBV5-1 CASSLGTGQPQHF
TRBJ1-1 TRBV11-3 CASSPQGRPEAFF
TRBJ1-5 TRBV10-3 CAISGTGINQPQHF
TRBJ2-7 TRBV7-3 CASSPGGLYEQYF
TRBJ1-3 TRBV3-1/TRBV3-2 CASSPGMGQGHSGNTIYF
TRBJ1-4 TRBV5-1 CASSLTEGKEKLFF
TRBJ2-3 TRBV5-1 CASSSMGGGDTQYF
TRBJ2-1 TRBV7-9 CASSPHGTGNNEQFF
TRBJ2-3 TRBV5-1 CASSTSMGASTNTQYF
TRBJ2-1 TRBV20-1 CSASDIRTGGNEQFF
TRBJ2-3 TRBV7-2 CASSEQTGGGRDTQYF
TRBJ1-1 TRBV13 CASSRPTGPTNTEAFF
TRBJ2-1 TRBV7-2 CASSLGQYNEQFF
TRBJ2-2 TRBV7-2 CASSSGNTGELFF
TRBJ1-1 TRBV5-4 CASSRDRGNTEAFF
TRBJ1-3 TRBV11-3 CASSTRRGDINGNTIYF
TRBJ2-5 TRBV5-4 CASSSGLAGVHTWETQYF
TRBJ1-1 TRBV7-9 CASSLWLDSAFF
TRBJ2-7 TRBV2 CARATSGASYEQYF
TRBJ2-1 TRBV12-3/TRBV12-4 CASSLGGVEQFF
TRBJ2-7 TRBV15 CATSRVIGSSYEQYF
TRBJ1-4 TRBV18 CASSPPGTINEKLFF
TRBJ2-7 TRBV5-4 CASALLGQGSYEQYF
TRBJ2-7 TRBV11-2 CASSLDLREQYF
TRBJ2-1 TRBV6-2/TRBV6-3 CASSYPGTSNEQFF
NA TRBV24-1 CATRGTGTDVGTQYF
TRBJ2-1 TRBV5-1 CASLRRAGGDPDEQFF
TRBJ1-3 TRBV29-1 CSVKDRGNTIYF
TRBJ1-1 TRBV5-1 CASSLEVNRESIEAFF
TRBJ2-2 TRBV6-4 CASSEAGDTGELFF
TRBJ1-1 TRBV2 CASRGQGVVNTEAFF
TRBJ2-7 TRBV5-1 CASSGDSLSYEQYF